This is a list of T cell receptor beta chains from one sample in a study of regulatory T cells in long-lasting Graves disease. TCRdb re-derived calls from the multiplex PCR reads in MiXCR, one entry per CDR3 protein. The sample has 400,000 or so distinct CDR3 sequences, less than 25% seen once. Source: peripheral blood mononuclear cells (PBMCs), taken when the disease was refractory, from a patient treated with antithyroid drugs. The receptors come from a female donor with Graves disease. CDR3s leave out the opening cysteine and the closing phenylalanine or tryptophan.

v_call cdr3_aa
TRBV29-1 SVEGLAGVSRYEQY
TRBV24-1 ATQQGNTGELF
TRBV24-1 ATSDPSGTQDRETQY
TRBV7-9 ASSSWENGELF
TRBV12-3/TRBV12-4 ASSLGGEGSYGYT
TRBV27 ASSLTAGTSVPNEQF
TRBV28 ASILKLAATDTQY
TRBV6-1 ATMKPWDRGPNTEAF
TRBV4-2 ASSQDRRRITDTQY
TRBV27 ASFKPPETNEKLF
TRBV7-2 VSSLTGGRTEAF
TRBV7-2 ASSLGAGGSYEQY
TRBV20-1 SARDQRSGSGTQY
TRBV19 ASGWGHNQPQH
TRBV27 ASSPRPDTVGEQY
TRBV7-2 ASSPGSGQGPYEQY
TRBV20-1 SASRASGNTDTQY
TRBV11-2 ASSTSGVREQY
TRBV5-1 ASSWGQGDGNEKLF
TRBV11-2 ASSLVVNAKLF
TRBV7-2 ASSEGPNTGELF
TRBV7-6 ASSPAGNGLFEQY
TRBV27 ASSLSDTTDTQY
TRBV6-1 ASREDRAQGSNQPQH
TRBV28 ASRPGGWYEQY
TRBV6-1 ASSPQGVNQPQH
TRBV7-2 ASSISREGPYEQY
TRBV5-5 ASSLGTGIREQF
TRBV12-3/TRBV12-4 ASTKNRGTEAF
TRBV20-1 SAREGPGQGQETQY
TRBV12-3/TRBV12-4 ASSWMGQGFETQY
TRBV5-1 ASSLGTSGNIQY
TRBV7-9 ASSSDLIPYEQY
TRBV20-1 SASRLDSEAF
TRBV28 ASSLPHYEQY
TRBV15 ATSRDPAGSSYEQY
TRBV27 ASSLSRQGNAYEQY